This is a list of T cell receptor beta chains from one sample in a study of low-dose radiotherapy and immunotherapy resistance in tumors. In TCRdb, the reads were re-called with MiXCR into one record per CDR3 protein. The sample records about 97,000 distinct CDR3 sequences, about 20% being singletons. The sample here was PBMCs, taken after low-dose radiotherapy plus immunotherapy. These TCRs come from a male donor with prostate cancer. Both conserved end residues are part of each CDR3. The D gene is left open where the match is weak. Clone size is stated in some rows and not others, as once, few, many or a class when expanded.

d_gene	abundance	v_gene	j_gene	CDR3aa	CDR3nt
TRBD2	many	TRBV7-3	TRBJ2-1	CASSQYSVAGGPKEQFF	TGTGCCAGCAGCCAGTACTCGGTAGCGGGGGGGCCTAAAGAGCAGTTCTTC
-	many	TRBV7-2	TRBJ1-2	CASSLAPPKYGYTF	TGTGCCAGCAGCTTAGCCCCCCCTAAATATGGCTACACCTTC
TRBD1	many	TRBV25-1	TRBJ1-1	CASNDRGRTEAFF	TGTGCCAGTAACGACAGGGGGCGAACTGAAGCTTTCTTT
-	many	TRBV6-2/TRBV6-3	TRBJ2-5	CASSYSGISLQETQYF	TGTGCCAGCAGTTACTCCGGGATCTCCCTGCAAGAGACCCAGTACTTC
TRBD1	many	TRBV12-3/TRBV12-4	TRBJ2-1	CASSPAPGTARDNEQFF	TGTGCCAGCAGTCCTGCTCCCGGGACAGCAAGGGACAATGAGCAGTTCTTC
-	-	TRBV27	TRBJ2-5	CASSLANTGQETQYF	TGTGCCAGCAGTTTAGCAAATACGGGGCAAGAGACCCAGTACTTC
-	many	TRBV5-1	TRBJ2-7	CASSFRQGSYEQYF	TGCGCCAGCAGCTTCAGGCAGGGGTCCTACGAGCAGTACTTC
-	many	TRBV30	TRBJ2-1	CAWSPLYNEQFF	TGTGCCTGGAGTCCCCTATACAATGAGCAGTTCTTC
TRBD1	many	TRBV5-1	TRBJ1-1	CASSLGQGWGKGFMNTEAFF	TGCGCCAGCAGCTTGGGACAGGGTTGGGGTAAAGGGTTTATGAACACTGAAGCTTTCTTT
TRBD1	many	TRBV19	TRBJ2-2	CASKGQVGAGELFF	TGTGCCAGTAAGGGACAGGTCGGGGCCGGGGAGCTGTTTTTT
-	many	TRBV5-1	TRBJ1-4	CASSFTRPEKLFF	TGCGCCAGCAGCTTCACCCGACCGGAAAAACTGTTTTTT
-	-	TRBV11-2	TRBJ1-6	CASSPKGSESPLHF	TGTGCCAGCAGCCCCAAGGGGTCGGAGTCACCCCTCCACTTT
-	many	TRBV19	TRBJ1-5	CATAGRAINQPQHF	TGTGCCACCGCAGGGAGGGCTATCAATCAGCCCCAGCATTTT
-	few	TRBV4-1	TRBJ2-1	CASSQAIGWEQFF	TGCGCCAGCAGCCAAGCAATTGGGTGGGAGCAGTTCTTC
-	many	TRBV11-2	TRBJ2-5	CASSRALPGAGQETQYF	TGTGCCAGCAGCCGGGCGTTACCGGGGGCGGGGCAAGAGACCCAGTACTTC
TRBD2	many	TRBV2	TRBJ2-2	CASRTPVAGGSNTGELFF	TGTGCCAGCAGGACCCCTGTAGCGGGGGGCTCGAACACCGGGGAGCTGTTTTTT
-	-	TRBV10-3	TRBJ1-1	CAISDRAESTEAFF	TGTGCCATCAGTGATCGAGCAGAAAGCACTGAAGCTTTCTTT